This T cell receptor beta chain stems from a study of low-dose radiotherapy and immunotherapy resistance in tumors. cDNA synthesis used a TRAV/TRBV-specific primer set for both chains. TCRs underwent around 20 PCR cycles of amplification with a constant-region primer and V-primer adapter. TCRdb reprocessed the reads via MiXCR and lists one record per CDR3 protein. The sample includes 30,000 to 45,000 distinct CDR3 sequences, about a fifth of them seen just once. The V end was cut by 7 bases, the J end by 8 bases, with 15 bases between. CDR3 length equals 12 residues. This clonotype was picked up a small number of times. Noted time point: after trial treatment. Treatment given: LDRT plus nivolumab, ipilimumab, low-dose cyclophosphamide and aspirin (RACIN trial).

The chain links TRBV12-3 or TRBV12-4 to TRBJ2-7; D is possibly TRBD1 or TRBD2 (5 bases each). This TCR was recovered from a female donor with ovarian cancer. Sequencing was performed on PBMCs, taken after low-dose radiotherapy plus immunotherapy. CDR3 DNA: TGTGCCAGCAAGGGGCGGGCGGAACAGCAGTACTTC. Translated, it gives CASKGRAEQQYF.